The text below deals with one T cell receptor beta chain. Its target is not known. One end of the junction varies from germline; a read error may be responsible. This record belongs to a study of cytomegalovirus exposure and HLA in healthy donors. The study's findings and limits: CMV serostatus was the only immune exposure information that was available.

The CDR3 length is 12 residues. Germline V gene lookup returns CDR1 LGHNT and CDR2 FRNRAP. PCR involved 60 Vbeta and 13 Jbeta primers. Generated by immunoSEQ multiplex PCR, the TCRdb table keeps only in-frame clones and is missing some. This table holds 150,000 to 200,000 clones, 75% found once. The rearrangement joins TRBV12-5 to TRBJ2-6; no clear D. The sequenced sample was PBMCs. This sequence originates from a male donor in good health and CMV-seronegative. The DNA for the CDR3 is TGTGCTAGTGGTTTTGGGCCCAACGTCCTGACTTTC. This sequence encodes CASGFGPNVLTF.